This T cell receptor (beta chain) came from a study of CD8 T cells in Susac syndrome. Random hexamers were used to reverse transcribe roughly 0.45 to 1 ug of RNA. TCRdb passed the immunoSEQ multiplex PCR reads through MiXCR, listing each CDR3 protein once. The sample holds hundreds of thousands of distinct CDR3 sequences, 75% to 85% seen once. The sequence was collected from a human donor with multiple sclerosis. Source material: CD8+ T cells from PBMCs.

CDR3 DNA sequence: TGTGCCAGCAGTTGGGGGACTAGCGGGAGACTCTACGAGCAGTACTTC. This codes for CASSWGTSGRLYEQYF. V and J are TRBV6-2 or TRBV6-3 and TRBJ2-7, with 14 bases matching TRBD2. Trimming took 4 bases from V and 3 from J; bases not matched to a gene: 5. The CDR3 contains 16 residues. Germline V gene lookup returns CDR1 MNHEY and CDR2 SVGEGT.